Listed below are T cell receptor beta chains from one sample, sequenced in a study of T-cell reconstitution after alpha-beta-depleted transplantation in children. TCRdb re-called the PCR reads with MiXCR, one entry per CDR3 protein. The repertoire holds approximately 210,000 distinct CDR3 sequences, with roughly a sixth as singletons. The input for sequencing was PBMCs, mostly from graft donor cells, taken 360 days after TCRalphabeta/CD19-depleted stem cell transplant. Receptor source: a male patient under 10 years old who had a stem cell transplant for acute lymphoblastic leukemia, so the T cells may come from the graft donor. The CDR3 runs from the conserved cysteine through the conserved F or W. Each record gives: D gene, clone size, J gene, V gene, CDR3 length, CDR3 DNA, CDR3 protein. D genes are given only for firm matches. Rows may omit the clone size; those that give it use once, few, many or a size class.

. . TRBJ1-5 TRBV20-1 12 TGCAGTGCTAGCGGGACCCATCATCCCCAGCATTTT CSASGTHHPQHF
. . TRBJ2-3 TRBV7-8 14 TGTGCCAGCAGCTCGCAGGGTGGCACAGATACGCAGTATTTT CASSSQGGTDTQYF
TRBD1 . TRBJ2-7 TRBV28 13 TGTGCCAGCAGTTTCCAGGGGGCAGAAGAGCAGTACTTC CASSFQGAEEQYF
. . TRBJ2-3 TRBV20-1 16 TGCAGTGCTAGAGTGGGGGGGCCTTTAGGTCCAGATACGCAGTATTTT CSARVGGPLGPDTQYF
TRBD1 . TRBJ2-1 TRBV10-3 20 TGTGCCATCAGTGAGGATCTGGGACAGGGGTATAGCGGGAACGGCAATGAGCAGTTCTTC CAISEDLGQGYSGNGNEQFF
TRBD2 few TRBJ2-3 TRBV20-1 15 TGCAGTGCTAGGGCAGCGGGGGTTCTGTCAGATACGCAGTATTTT CSARAAGVLSDTQYF
. . TRBJ2-3 TRBV7-6 14 TGTGCCAGCAGCTTAGGGCCGTACATAGATACGCAGTATTTT CASSLGPYIDTQYF
TRBD1 few TRBJ2-5 TRBV20-1 19 TGCAGTGCTAGAGTCTCCCGGGACAGGGTTAAGGGGGGATGGGAGACCCAGTACTTC CSARVSRDRVKGGWETQYF
. . TRBJ2-7 TRBV11-1 13 TGTGCCAGCAGCATAGACAGTCACTACGAGCAGTACTTC CASSIDSHYEQYF
TRBD2 many TRBJ2-1 TRBV5-1 16 TGCGCCAGCAGCTTGACTCCGGGACTAGCGGGGGGGCAAGAGTTCTTC CASSLTPGLAGGQEFF
. . TRBJ1-5 TRBV2 14 TGTGCCAGCAGTCCCTTCAGGGTCAATCAGCCCCAGCATTTT CASSPFRVNQPQHF
TRBD1 . TRBJ2-3 TRBV5-1 16 TGCGCCAGCAGCTCCAGGGGGCCACCTGGCACAGATACGCAGTATTTT CASSSRGPPGTDTQYF
TRBD1 few TRBJ2-7 TRBV4-1 15 TGCGCCAGCAGCCATGAGGGACAGGGGGCCTACGAGCAGTACTTC CASSHEGQGAYEQYF
TRBD2 . TRBJ2-1 TRBV7-6 17 TGTGCCAGCAGCTTAGAACCCAGCGGGAGCTCCTACAATGAGCAGTTCTTC CASSLEPSGSSYNEQFF
TRBD2 few TRBJ2-1 TRBV11-2 14 TGTGCCAGCAGCTTGGGCGGGAGGTACAATGAGCAGTTCTTC CASSLGGRYNEQFF
TRBD2 few TRBJ2-3 TRBV4-2 18 TGTGCCAGCAGCCTTATCACCGGGACTAGCGGCCGCACAGATACGCAGTATTTT CASSLITGTSGRTDTQYF
. . TRBJ2-7 TRBV7-2 12 TGTGCCAGCAGCCACGACAACTACGAGCAGTACTTC CASSHDNYEQYF
. . TRBJ1-4 TRBV29-1 13 TGCAGCGTTGGACCGGCTGGTATCGAAAAACTGTTTTTT CSVGPAGIEKLFF
. few TRBJ2-5 TRBV9 14 TGTGCCAGCAGCTCACAGGGGGAGGGAGGGGCCCAGTACTTC CASSSQGEGGAQYF
TRBD2 . TRBJ2-1 TRBV20-1 18 TGCAGTGCTCCCAAACTAGCGGGGGGACTCCTGTCCTACAATGAGCAGTTCTTC CSAPKLAGGLLSYNEQFF
. . TRBJ1-2 TRBV4-2 14 TGTGCCAGCAGCCAAGGTCGGAGAAACTATGGCTACACCTTC CASSQGRRNYGYTF
. . TRBJ2-7 TRBV9 14 TGTGCCAGCAGCGTAGCAGGGATTCCCTACGAGCAGTACTTC CASSVAGIPYEQYF
TRBD2 once TRBJ2-7 TRBV4-2 18 TGTGCCAGCAGCCAGGAAACGCGGGGGTCGGCCGTGTCGTACGAGCAGTACTTC CASSQETRGSAVSYEQYF
TRBD2 many TRBJ2-3 TRBV18 16 TGTGCCAGCTCACCCTCGCTAGCGGTCCTCACAGATACGCAGTATTTT CASSPSLAVLTDTQYF
. few TRBJ2-3 TRBV7-7 18 TGTGCCAGCAGCTTATTCCCTCTGGGGGGCGTTATCACAGATACGCAGTATTTT CASSLFPLGGVITDTQYF
. few TRBJ2-7 TRBV4-3 16 TGCGCCAGCAGCCAAGATCTGATCAGCCCGGGGAACGAGCAGTACTTC CASSQDLISPGNEQYF
. few TRBJ1-4 TRBV30 14 TGTGCCTGGAGTGTTCTGGAACAGGGAGAAAAACTGTTTTTT CAWSVLEQGEKLFF
. . TRBJ1-5 TRBV7-9 15 TGTGCCAGCACCGACATCCGGGACAGCAATCAGCCCCAGCATTTT CASTDIRDSNQPQHF
TRBD1 few TRBJ2-7 TRBV11-2 15 TGTGCCAGCAGCAGTAACAGGGGGCTCGTCTACGAGCAGTACTTC CASSSNRGLVYEQYF
TRBD2 . TRBJ2-5 TRBV7-7 16 TGTGCCAGCAGCCTTCAACTAGCGTTGAACCAAGAGACCCAGTACTTC CASSLQLALNQETQYF
TRBD1 . TRBJ2-1 TRBV18 16 TGTGCCAGCTCACCGCAACGGGACAGACAATACAATGAGCAGTTCTTC CASSPQRDRQYNEQFF
. once TRBJ2-7 TRBV20-1 14 TGCAGTGCTAGAGATGGGGGCCGGTCGTACGAGCAGTACTTC CSARDGGRSYEQYF
TRBD1 . TRBJ2-7 TRBV7-9 14 TGTGCCAGCAGCTTCGGGCAGGGGGCCCACGAGCAGTACTTC CASSFGQGAHEQYF
. few TRBJ2-3 TRBV28 12 TGTGCCAGCACCCGGAGGGGTTATACGCAGTATTTT CASTRRGYTQYF
TRBD1 . TRBJ2-7 TRBV12-3/TRBV12-4 15 TGTGCCAGCAGCCGCGGACAGGATAGCTCCTACGAGCAGTACTTC CASSRGQDSSYEQYF
TRBD1 . TRBJ2-1 TRBV29-1 15 TGCAGCGTCGCCCCCGGGACAGGGACAAACAATGAGCAGTTCTTC CSVAPGTGTNNEQFF
. . TRBJ2-7 TRBV29-1 10 TGCAGCGTTGTTGATTCCGAGCAGTACTTC CSVVDSEQYF
. . TRBJ1-2 TRBV12-3/TRBV12-4 14 TGTGCCAGCAGTTCAGGCTCCTTCCGCGTTGGCTACACCTTC CASSSGSFRVGYTF
. . TRBJ2-3 TRBV10-3 17 TGTGCCATCAGTGAGGCCCCGTACAAGGTCGACACAGATACGCAGTATTTT CAISEAPYKVDTDTQYF
TRBD1 few TRBJ1-6 TRBV5-1 15 TGCGCCAGCAGCTCCTCGGACAGGGGGCAATCACCCCTCCACTTT CASSSSDRGQSPLHF
. . TRBJ2-5 TRBV6-5 16 TGTGCCAGCAGTTACTATCGGGCAGGTATCCAAGAGACCCAGTACTTC CASSYYRAGIQETQYF
. . TRBJ2-4 TRBV20-1 14 TGCAGTGCTAGGGGCCGGCGAGCCAAAAACATTCAGTACTTC CSARGRRAKNIQYF
. . TRBJ2-7 TRBV4-3 13 TGCGCCAGCAGCCAAGATAGGCCTACCTCGCAGTACTTC CASSQDRPTSQYF
TRBD2 many TRBJ2-1 TRBV29-1 13 TGCAGCGTAATAGCGGGCTTCTACAATGAGCAGTTCTTC CSVIAGFYNEQFF
. few TRBJ1-5 TRBV5-1 15 TGCGCCAGCAGCTTGATGGGATCGGGCAATCAGCCCCAGCATTTT CASSLMGSGNQPQHF
. . TRBJ2-1 TRBV7-2 14 TGTGCCAGCAGCTTAAGTAGAACCTACAATGAGCAGTTCTTC CASSLSRTYNEQFF
TRBD2 many TRBJ2-4 TRBV20-1 18 TGCAGTGCTAGGGGACTAGCGCAAAAGACGGGTGCCAAAAACATTCAGTACTTC CSARGLAQKTGAKNIQYF
. many TRBJ1-1 TRBV5-5 13 TGTGCCAGCAGCTTGGGGACAAACACTGAAGCTTTCTTT CASSLGTNTEAFF
. . TRBJ1-5 TRBV5-5 13 TGTGCCAGCAGCTTGAGGGGCGATCAGCCCCAGCATTTT CASSLRGDQPQHF
. . TRBJ2-5 TRBV12-3/TRBV12-4 13 TGTGCCAGCAGTTCGCGGGGCGGCGAGACCCAGTACTTC CASSSRGGETQYF
. . TRBJ2-7 TRBV20-1 11 TGCAGTGCTAGAGTTAGCTACGAGCAGTACTTC CSARVSYEQYF